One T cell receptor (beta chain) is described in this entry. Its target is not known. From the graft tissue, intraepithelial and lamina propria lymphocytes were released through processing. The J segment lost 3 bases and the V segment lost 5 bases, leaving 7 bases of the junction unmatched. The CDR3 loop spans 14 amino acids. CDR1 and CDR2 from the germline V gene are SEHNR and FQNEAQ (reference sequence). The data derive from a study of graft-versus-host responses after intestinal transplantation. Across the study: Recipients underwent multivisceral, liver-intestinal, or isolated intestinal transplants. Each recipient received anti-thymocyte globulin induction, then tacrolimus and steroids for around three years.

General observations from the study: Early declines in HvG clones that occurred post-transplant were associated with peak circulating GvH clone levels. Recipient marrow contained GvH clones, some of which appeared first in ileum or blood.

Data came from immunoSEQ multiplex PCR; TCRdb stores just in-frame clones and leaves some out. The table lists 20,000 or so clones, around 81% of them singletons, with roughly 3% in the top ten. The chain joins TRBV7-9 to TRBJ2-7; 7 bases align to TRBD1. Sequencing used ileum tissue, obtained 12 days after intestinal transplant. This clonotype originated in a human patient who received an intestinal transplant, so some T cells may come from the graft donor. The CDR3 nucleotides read TGTGCCAGCAGCCCAAAGGGACAGATCTACGAGCAGTACTTC. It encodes CASSPKGQIYEQYF.